These T cell receptor beta chains were read from a single sample in a study of beta chain features in type 1 diabetes. The table came from immunoSEQ multiplex PCR; TCRdb's copy has only in-frame clones and leaves some out. The sample lists roughly 290,000 clones, 8% occurring once. Sequenced material: central memory CD4+ T cells from blood. These receptors were collected from a young woman in good health. The CDR3 runs from the conserved cysteine through the conserved F or W. The order of the fields is clone size, J gene, V gene, D gene, CDR3 protein, CDR3 DNA. The D gene is left open where the match is weak. A clone size is listed for some rows: how often the clone was seen (once, few, many), or a class if it is expanded.

few,TRBJ1-6,TRBV5-4,NA,CASSQGVRSGSPLHF,TGCGCCAGCAGCCAAGGTGTCCGTTCTGGATCACCCCTCCACTTT
NA,TRBJ1-1,TRBV7-3,NA,CASSSGGFGEAFF,TGTGCCAGCAGCTCTGGGGGGTTTGGTGAAGCTTTCTTT
many,TRBJ2-3,TRBV9,NA,CASSALTQDTQYF,TGTGCCAGCAGCGCCCTGACTCAAGATACGCAGTATTTT
few,TRBJ2-3,TRBV18,NA,CASSKDRNTQYF,TGTGCCAGCTCGAAAGACCGGAATACGCAGTATTTT
few,TRBJ1-1,TRBV10-3,NA,CAISDPAMADTEAFF,TGTGCCATCAGTGATCCGGCCATGGCCGACACTGAAGCTTTCTTT
many,TRBJ1-2,TRBV5-6,TRBD1,CASSRQGGYTF,TGTGCCAGCAGCAGACAGGGTGGCTACACCTTC
many,TRBJ1-3,TRBV14,NA,CASSRQGNTIYF,TGTGCCAGCAGCCGACAGGGAAACACCATATATTTT
few,TRBJ1-5,TRBV7-3,NA,CASSHPALAQHF,TGTGCCAGCAGCCACCCAGCCCTGGCCCAGCATTTT
few,TRBJ1-2,TRBV7-2,NA,CASSTELGIHGYTF,TGTGCCAGCAGCACCGAACTCGGGATTCATGGCTACACCTTC
NA,TRBJ2-1,TRBV5-6,NA,CASSLNPYNEQFF,TGTGCCAGCAGCTTGAACCCCTACAATGAGCAGTTCTTC
few,TRBJ2-3,TRBV4-2,NA,CASSQEVAGAGTDTQYF,TGTGCCAGCAGCCAAGAGGTTGCCGGGGCCGGCACAGATACGCAGTATTTT
NA,TRBJ1-1,TRBV29-1,NA,CSVVKGAANTEAFF,TGCAGCGTTGTAAAAGGGGCAGCGAACACTGAAGCTTTCTTT
NA,TRBJ1-2,TRBV2,NA,CASRQGDYGYTF,TGTGCCAGCAGACAGGGTGACTATGGCTACACCTTC
NA,TRBJ2-6,TRBV5-6,TRBD1,CASSRGQGAYGANVLTF,TGTGCCAGCAGCCGTGGACAGGGGGCTTATGGGGCCAACGTCCTGACTTTC
few,TRBJ1-3,TRBV2,TRBD1,CASRPRQGSTIYF,TGTGCCAGCAGGCCCCGACAGGGTAGCACCATATATTTT
NA,TRBJ2-3,TRBV18,NA,CASSPQEGTQYF,TGTGCCAGCTCACCCCAGGAAGGTACGCAGTATTTT
NA,TRBJ2-3,TRBV5-1,NA,CASSLGVSPDTQYF,TGCGCCAGCAGCTTGGGGGTCTCCCCAGATACGCAGTATTTT